This T cell receptor beta chain was sequenced for a study of cytomegalovirus exposure and HLA in healthy donors (dated by TCRdb to 2017 to 2019). Looking at the study overall: In an earlier analysis of fewer than 750 of the donors, 276 Gb of sequence data and 100 million or so unique TCR beta sequences from about 190 million T cells were reported. An early release that covered fewer than 750 HLA-typed donors contained approximately 300 gigabases of sequencing data and about 84 million unique TCR sequences. The genetic ancestry cluster associated with self-reported Caucasian donors included approximately 85% of the approximately 410 genotyped donors. The study aimed to test whether cataloging public T cell receptors could reveal signatures of past pathogen exposure. The study used immunosequencing to profile the T cell repertoires of more than 650 subjects and linked those repertoires to cytomegalovirus serostatus. In addition to the first cohort of about 650 subjects, a separate validation cohort of 130 or so different subjects was used. To predict cytomegalovirus infection status, the study combined high-throughput TCR immunosequencing, statistical association of individual TCRs with disease status, and machine learning. A later analysis re-examined previously published TCR beta repertoires from just over 650 donors and added high-resolution HLA genotyping to investigate patterns of TCR occurrence. In the later analysis, no new phenotypic data were used to find candidate immune exposures; instead, reliance was placed on TCR beta sequences and their occurrence across donors. An earlier analysis of around 640 of the donors used high-throughput TCR beta sequencing to judge whether each TCR beta V gene segment behaved as functional or pseudogenic. Donor age, sex, ethnicity and CMV serostatus were compiled together with the repertoire data. Genome-wide SNP genotypes for about 65% of the 666 donors were used in a later genetic analysis, which treated that subset as a discovery cohort. Every repertoire in the discovery cohort had been generated on one and the same sequencing platform. HLA typing covered class I and class II loci at four-digit resolution. The number of typed donors differed by locus: about 620-630 for A, B, C, DRB1 and DQB1; 500 to 550 for DQA1; approximately 600 for DPA1; and roughly 450 for DPB1. Because of strong linkage in the cohort, 4 to 6 DR-DQ haplotypes were treated as single units for association and clustering. Among under 450 genotyped donors of the cohort, an average of around 240,000 unique TCR beta nucleotide sequences were sequenced per donor, approximately 20% of them non-productive. What the work shows at the level of the full study, not this receptor alone: Assigning TCR associations to individual alleles was difficult when HLA alleles, especially DR and DQ, strongly co-occurred. Most TCR sequences were observed very rarely across donors, whereas some public TCRs were present in many individuals. A later analysis found that TCR association rates varied across HLA loci, with DRB1 alleles showing the most associated TCRs and HLA-C alleles the fewest. A later analysis found that most CMV-associated TCR beta chains appeared HLA-restricted, with HLA associations seemingly driven largely by CMV exposure. Some IMGT-functional V segments, including TRBV6-2 and TRBV6-3, could not be distinguished by the 87-base-pair reads and were therefore excluded. In both the original and validation cohorts, the classifier was reported to diagnose cytomegalovirus status with high specificity and sensitivity. V-gene and J-gene trimming of TCR beta chains was associated with a missense DCLRE1C variant in a later genetic analysis, and the association was replicated in an independent cohort. The presence/absence analyses assumed that sequencing depth was roughly uniform across donors, and that assumption may not be true. At a false discovery rate of 0.05, a later analysis linked some 17,000 TCR beta sequences to specific HLA alleles. Several of the top co-occurrence clusters appeared to be linked to parvovirus B19, influenza, CMV and Epstein-Barr virus, according to a later analysis. Because some donors lacked HLA typing at each locus, the association tests relied only on the typed subset. Linkage disequilibrium might explain the correlated functional status among segregating V segments, but an unknown experimental factor could not be ruled out. The authors suggested that the approach could potentially be extended to other disease states and immunological phenotypes. A total of fewer than 200 TCR beta chains were listed by the study as associated with cytomegalovirus. CMV serostatus was the only immune exposure information available for the cohort. A later analysis found that HLA-associated TCR beta chains were more clonally expanded and had lower generation probabilities than equally common non-associated chains. The sequencing pipeline was judged likely to have produced a cluster of highly shared sequence variants as a technical artifact. Three of the identified cytomegalovirus-associated TCR beta chains were confirmed in vitro to be specific for cytomegalovirus antigens. The earlier analysis of a few hundred of the donors excluded about 16 rarely observed V segments, including chromosome 9 orphons, because counts were too low. Only TCR beta chains were sequenced in this cohort, and the absence of alpha or paired-chain data limited detectable features. A later genetic analysis reported fewer N-insertions in productive TCRs among donors in an Asian-associated ancestry cluster than the roughly 700-donor mean. In an earlier analysis of about 600 of the donors, most TCR beta V segments appeared in productive rearrangements about 87% or about 30% of the time, broadly matching IMGT annotations. A further reported finding was that TCR beta sequences accurately predicted the HLA-A and HLA-B alleles for most subjects in the first cohort.

On this clone: It has no known antigen specificity. Base qualities are not provided; no much larger clone lies one nucleotide away.

CDR1 and CDR2 were assigned from the germline V gene as SNHLY and FYNNEI. From its cysteine to its phenylalanine, the CDR3 spans 12 amino acids. Of the read, only the CDR3 DNA is kept; its 36 bases are in frame from base 1. V is cut by 6 bases and J by 1 base, and the space between the germline ends is 6 bases. The cohort consisted of 666 healthy bone marrow donors. At the time of sampling, all cohort members were nominally healthy, though unrecorded immune exposures were likely present. The donor was CMV seronegative and was included in the group of under 450 seronegative cohort members. A peripheral blood sample was collected from each donor, and TCR beta sequencing was performed on peripheral blood mononuclear cells. The Qiagen DNeasy Blood Extraction Kit was used to extract genomic DNA from the blood cell samples. Library creation used the immunoSEQ multiplex PCR assay. For the multiplex PCR, a mixture combining 60 forward primers for TCR Vbeta segments and 13 reverse primers for TCR Jbeta segments was used. The CDR3 region of rearranged TCR beta genes was amplified from genomic DNA with a multiplex PCR assay. On the Illumina HiSeq System, the amplified TCR beta libraries were sequenced as 87-base-pair reads. For the original study's pipeline: Across the 700 or so repertoires, a later analysis counted some 80 million unique TCR beta chains, some 11 million of which were shared by at least two donors. Raw reads were error-corrected and collapsed into unique sequences with a nearest-neighbor algorithm that merged closely related sequences to remove PCR and sequencing errors. Alignment of CDR3 sequences to IMGT reference sequences was used to assign V, D and J gene segments. For a sequence to be retained, a match of at least six nucleotides to both a V gene segment and a J gene segment was required. Rearrangements were called productive when the CDR3 lacked stop codons and stayed in frame with V and J; all others were non-productive. CDR3 was defined by IMGT convention, running from the second conserved V-encoded cysteine to the conserved J-encoded phenylalanine. The earlier analysis of 500 to 750 of the donors excluded any sequence lacking an unambiguous match to a single V gene segment. An earlier analysis of 587 of the donors called V segments functional above 56.7% productive rearrangements and segregating when the between-donor standard deviation exceeded 5%. To diagnose cytomegalovirus status from the catalog of TCR beta chain sequences, a statistical classification framework was built. A later analysis assigned V and J genes by comparing TCR nucleotide sequences with IMGT/GENE-DB human TR gene sequences. Using the TCRdist pipeline, a later analysis assigned CDR3 sequences along with most-parsimonious VDJ recombination scenarios. In a later analysis, each TCR beta chain was defined by its CDR3 amino acid sequence together with its V-gene family, and reads without a unique V-gene family were excluded. A later analysis removed 592 highly shared, low-generation-probability nucleotide sequences to deal with suspected cross-contamination and a sequencing artifact. In a later analysis, a clonal expansion index was calculated for each public chain from normalized within-repertoire ranks of inferred template counts. In a later analysis, generation probabilities were computed with a VDJ recombination model fitted to out-of-frame rearrangements, and the resulting probabilities were checked against IGoR. In a later analysis, hypergeometric tests were used to score TCR-TCR, TCR-HLA and TCR-CMV co-occurrence, with a repertoire-size bias correction applied to TCR pairs. To estimate false discovery rates, a later analysis permuted the HLA or CMV assignments 20 times. In a later analysis, co-occurring TCRs were grouped with DBSCAN, and TCRdist sequence similarity was added when clustering was performed within HLA-allele-positive subsets. Repertoires with fewer than 30,000 or more than 120,000 public chains, plus five repertoires with anomalous nucleotide sharing, were excluded from co-occurrence clustering. TCRdb provides this immuneACCESS table in a form limited to in-frame rearrangements. Some clones are lacking; in checked studies, under half of them reflect an unresolved V gene, and why the rest are absent is not known. For V, J and clone size, that table is used; D and trimming come from the DNA. This sample is represented by fewer than 250,000 clones; around 86% of them were singletons. The ten largest clones represent around 1.4% of the sample.

This clonotype originated in a man aged 30-40 years in good health and CMV-seronegative. This chain is built from TRBV2 and TRBJ1-1; the D gene identity is not certain. The sequenced material came from PBMCs. In nucleotides, the sequence is TGTGCCAGCAGCGGCGGGAACACTGAAGCTTTCTTT. This translates into CASSGGNTEAFF.